A selection of T cell receptor beta chains follows, all from one sample in a study of blood T cell repertoires in COVID-19. Repertoires were generated with immunoSEQ multiplex PCR, while TCRdb's copy carries only in-frame clones and drops some. The sample contains 120,000 or so clones, roughly 80% of which appear only once. Sequences were obtained from peripheral blood. The source of these receptors is a human donor in a cohort sampled during active COVID-19. Both conserved end residues are part of each CDR3. The order of the fields is D gene, clone size, V gene, J gene, CDR3 DNA, CDR3 protein. The D gene is left open where the match is weak. Only some rows state a clone size, as once, few, many or a class for expanded clones.

TRBD2	NA	TRBV6-2/TRBV6-3	TRBJ2-5	TGTGCCAGCAGCCCTAGGACTAGCGGCCCAGAGACCCAGTACTTC	CASSPRTSGPETQYF
TRBD2	NA	TRBV27	TRBJ2-1	TGTGCCAGCAGTCTAGCGGGAGACGCCTACAATGAGCAGTTCTTC	CASSLAGDAYNEQFF
NA	NA	TRBV6-2/TRBV6-3	TRBJ2-5	TGTGCCAGCAGGTACACAGGTGGAGAGACCCAGTACTTC	CASRYTGGETQYF
NA	NA	TRBV7-2	TRBJ2-1	TGTGCCAGCAGCTCACAACCCAGGGGCAATGAGCAGTTCTTC	CASSSQPRGNEQFF
NA	NA	TRBV6-5	TRBJ2-3	TGTGCCAGCAGCCGGGAAGGGGATACGCAGTATTTT	CASSREGDTQYF
NA	NA	TRBV19	TRBJ1-2	TGTGCCAGTAGTATCGACAGAGACTATGGCTACACCTTC	CASSIDRDYGYTF
NA	NA	TRBV28	TRBJ1-5	TGTGCCAGCAGTTTAGCCAGTTACTATAGCAATCAGCCCCAGCATTTT	CASSLASYYSNQPQHF
NA	NA	TRBV6-5	TRBJ2-2	TGTGCCAGCAGACTACTCGCCGGGGAGCTGTTTTTT	CASRLLAGELFF
TRBD2	NA	TRBV28	TRBJ2-1	TGTGCCAGCCTTTCAGTAGCGGGGGGATACAATGAGCAGTTCTTC	CASLSVAGGYNEQFF
NA	many	TRBV4-2	TRBJ1-6	TGTGCCAGCAGCCAAGAAACCCGGGAAGTAAATAATTCACCCCTCCACTTT	CASSQETREVNNSPLHF
NA	once	TRBV3-1/TRBV3-2	TRBJ1-4	TGTGCCAGCAGCTCTCGGATTCAGGGCCTAACGTCTCGGACTAATGAAAAACTGTTTTTT	CASSSRIQGLTSRTNEKLFF
TRBD1	NA	TRBV19	TRBJ2-7	TGTGCCAGTAGTATCGTCGGACAGGGGTCGTCCTACGAGCAGTACTTC	CASSIVGQGSSYEQYF
NA	NA	TRBV18	TRBJ2-2	TGTGCCAGCTCACCCCGACATGGCACCGGGGAGCTGTTTTTT	CASSPRHGTGELFF
TRBD1	NA	TRBV23-1	TRBJ2-7	TGCGCCAGCAGCTTTGGCCTGGACAGGTGGCGCGAGCAGTACTTC	CASSFGLDRWREQYF